This T cell receptor beta chain is drawn from a study of shared clonotypes between healthy human individuals. V trimming: 8 bases; J trimming: 6 bases; junction bases outside the gene matches: 12. In germline, CDR1 is MDHEN, CDR2 SYDVKM. The CDR3 has 14 amino acids. Study outcomes and limitations: Across four donors, naive CD4 shared 5% to 5.5%, naive CD8 more than 3%, memory CD4 roughly 2.3%, memory CD8 under 0.5%.

The DNA input per sorted-subset replicate PCR was 200 ng, corresponding to tens of thousands of T cell genomes. TCRdb's copy holds only in-frame clones and misses some; the assay was immunoSEQ multiplex PCR. The sample includes 2 million to 2.5 million clones, roughly 95% of them seen just once. Points on this clone: Its antigen remains unknown.

V is TRBV28 and J is TRBJ1-2; 7 positions match TRBD1. Sequenced material: naive CD4+ T cells sorted from blood. The subset: CD45RA+ positively selected. The sequence came from a young man in good health. CDR3 in amino acids: CASSKTGLNNGYTF. In DNA, the CDR3 is TGTGCCAGCTCGAAGACAGGGTTAAATAATGGCTACACCTTC.